These T cell receptor beta chains were read from a single sample in a study of PD-L1 blockade in urothelial cancer. Measured with immunoSEQ multiplex PCR; TCRdb has only the in-frame clones, and not every one. The sample has under 55,000 clones; over 75% are singletons. The source was PBMCs, collected around atezolizumab (anti-PD-L1) treatment. The receptors were sampled from a man aged 35-49 years with urothelial cancer. CDR3s include the opening cysteine and the closing phenylalanine or tryptophan. D genes are given only for firm matches. Clone sizes are given selectively: once, few, many, or a class where the clone is expanded.

clone_size: NA
d_call: TRBD1
v_call: TRBV10-1
j_call: TRBJ2-1
cdr3_nt: TGCGCCAGCAGTGAGCGGGACAGGGCCCGGTACAATGAGCAGTTCTTC
cdr3_aa: CASSERDRARYNEQFF

clone_size: NA
d_call: NA
v_call: TRBV5-5
j_call: TRBJ2-7
cdr3_nt: TGTGCCAGCAGCTTGGATAGTCAGGGTGTGGGGTACGAGCAGTACTTC
cdr3_aa: CASSLDSQGVGYEQYF

clone_size: few
d_call: NA
v_call: TRBV18
j_call: TRBJ1-4
cdr3_nt: TGTGCCAGCTCACCCTCCGATGAAAAACTGTTTTTT
cdr3_aa: CASSPSDEKLFF

clone_size: NA
d_call: NA
v_call: TRBV5-4
j_call: TRBJ1-2
cdr3_nt: TGTGCCAGCAGCATTCTACTAAGTTCTAACTATGGCTACACCTTC
cdr3_aa: CASSILLSSNYGYTF

clone_size: NA
d_call: TRBD2
v_call: TRBV2
j_call: TRBJ2-1
cdr3_nt: TGTGCCAGCAGTGAACGAGCGGGGGACCCTCCCTACAATGAGCAGTTCTTC
cdr3_aa: CASSERAGDPPYNEQFF

clone_size: NA
d_call: NA
v_call: TRBV4-1
j_call: TRBJ2-5
cdr3_nt: TGCGCCAGCAGCCCCATCGGGGTCGGGGGGACCCAGTACTTC
cdr3_aa: CASSPIGVGGTQYF

clone_size: NA
d_call: NA
v_call: TRBV18
j_call: TRBJ2-1
cdr3_nt: TGTGCCAGCTCACCTCCAGTTTCGGGGGAGCAGTTCTTC
cdr3_aa: CASSPPVSGEQFF

clone_size: NA
d_call: TRBD1
v_call: TRBV9
j_call: TRBJ1-1
cdr3_nt: TGTGCCAGCAGCCCCCTACTAGCGGGACAGAAAGCTTTCTTT
cdr3_aa: CASSPLLAGQKAFF

clone_size: NA
d_call: TRBD1
v_call: TRBV6-6
j_call: TRBJ1-1
cdr3_nt: TGTGCCAGCAGCGGGACAGGGTCAAGTCTTGAAGCTTTCTTT
cdr3_aa: CASSGTGSSLEAFF

clone_size: once
d_call: NA
v_call: TRBV14
j_call: TRBJ2-7
cdr3_nt: TGTGCCAGCAGCCAAGTTGACAGAAGCTCCTACGAGCAGTACTTC
cdr3_aa: CASSQVDRSSYEQYF

clone_size: NA
d_call: NA
v_call: TRBV9
j_call: TRBJ2-5
cdr3_nt: TGTGCCAGCAGCGTAGGTCCGGGGAAACAAGAGACCCAGTACTTC
cdr3_aa: CASSVGPGKQETQYF

clone_size: once
d_call: TRBD2
v_call: TRBV29-1
j_call: TRBJ2-5
cdr3_nt: TGCAGCGTTGATAATAGCGGGAGGTCAGAGACCCAGTACTTC
cdr3_aa: CSVDNSGRSETQYF

clone_size: NA
d_call: NA
v_call: TRBV20-1
j_call: TRBJ2-7
cdr3_nt: TGCAGTGCTATTAGCCCCTACGAGCAGTACTTC
cdr3_aa: CSAISPYEQYF

clone_size: NA
d_call: NA
v_call: TRBV28
j_call: TRBJ2-2
cdr3_nt: TGTGCCAGCAGGTCACATCCCGGGGAGCTGTTTTTT
cdr3_aa: CASRSHPGELFF

clone_size: NA
d_call: TRBD1
v_call: TRBV4-2
j_call: TRBJ2-5
cdr3_nt: TGTGCCAGCAGCCAAGAACCTGGACAGGGTGGAGAGACCCAGTACTTC
cdr3_aa: CASSQEPGQGGETQYF

clone_size: NA
d_call: NA
v_call: TRBV5-1
j_call: TRBJ1-1
cdr3_nt: TGCGCCAGCAGCACCTCGACAAACACTGAAGCTTTCTTT
cdr3_aa: CASSTSTNTEAFF

clone_size: NA
d_call: NA
v_call: TRBV4-1
j_call: TRBJ1-2
cdr3_nt: TGCGCCAGCAGCCAAGGGGGGGAATTTGGACATGGCTACACCTTC
cdr3_aa: CASSQGGEFGHGYTF

clone_size: NA
d_call: NA
v_call: TRBV5-4
j_call: TRBJ1-1
cdr3_nt: TGTGCCAGCAGCTTGGTGGAGGGGACTGAAGCTTTCTTT
cdr3_aa: CASSLVEGTEAFF

clone_size: NA
d_call: NA
v_call: TRBV5-5
j_call: TRBJ1-2
cdr3_nt: TGTGCCAGCAGCTTGGAGGGGCGGTGGGACTATGGCTACACCTTC
cdr3_aa: CASSLEGRWDYGYTF

clone_size: NA
d_call: TRBD1
v_call: TRBV5-8
j_call: TRBJ2-1
cdr3_nt: TGTGCCAGCAGCTTCCGGCCGGGACAGGAGGGGTTCGGGCAGTTCTTC
cdr3_aa: CASSFRPGQEGFGQFF

clone_size: NA
d_call: NA
v_call: TRBV2
j_call: TRBJ2-3
cdr3_nt: TGTGCCAGCACCCGACAGACTGTGCGAAGTGCTGCAGATACGCAGTATTTT
cdr3_aa: CASTRQTVRSAADTQYF

clone_size: NA
d_call: TRBD1
v_call: TRBV6-1
j_call: TRBJ1-5
cdr3_nt: TGTGCCAGCAGTCAAGACGGACAGGGCAATCAGCCCCAGCATTTT
cdr3_aa: CASSQDGQGNQPQHF

clone_size: NA
d_call: TRBD2
v_call: TRBV19
j_call: TRBJ2-1
cdr3_nt: TGTGCCAGTACCCGACGGGAGGAGGGGTACAATGAGCAGTTCTTC
cdr3_aa: CASTRREEGYNEQFF

clone_size: NA
d_call: NA
v_call: TRBV4-1
j_call: TRBJ1-4
cdr3_nt: TGCGCCAGCAGGAGGACAGAGATCAACTCCGAAAAACTGTTTTTT
cdr3_aa: CASRRTEINSEKLFF

clone_size: few
d_call: NA
v_call: TRBV20-1
j_call: TRBJ2-2
cdr3_nt: TGCAGCACCCGGAGCACCGGGGAGCTGTTTTTT
cdr3_aa: CSTRSTGELFF

clone_size: NA
d_call: NA
v_call: TRBV19
j_call: TRBJ2-3
cdr3_nt: TGTGCCAGTAGTAATTTAGACAGTTTCCAAGGTACGCAGTATTTT
cdr3_aa: CASSNLDSFQGTQYF

clone_size: NA
d_call: NA
v_call: TRBV6-5
j_call: TRBJ1-2
cdr3_nt: TGTGCCAGCAGTTACGACGGAGTAGGTCATGGCTACACCTTC
cdr3_aa: CASSYDGVGHGYTF

clone_size: NA
d_call: TRBD2
v_call: TRBV19
j_call: TRBJ2-1
cdr3_nt: TGTGCCAGTAGACAGTCTTTCAGGCCTAGCGGGAGCACTGAGCAGTTCTTC
cdr3_aa: CASRQSFRPSGSTEQFF

clone_size: NA
d_call: TRBD1
v_call: TRBV10-3
j_call: TRBJ2-1
cdr3_nt: TGTGCCATCAGAGCGGACAGGGGGGGTTACAATGAGCAGTTCTTC
cdr3_aa: CAIRADRGGYNEQFF

clone_size: once
d_call: TRBD2
v_call: TRBV27
j_call: TRBJ2-1
cdr3_nt: TGTGCCAGCAGTCCCCGACACGGGCTAGCGGGAGTTAATGAGCAGTTCTTC
cdr3_aa: CASSPRHGLAGVNEQFF

clone_size: NA
d_call: NA
v_call: TRBV5-1
j_call: TRBJ2-7
cdr3_nt: TGCGCCAGCAGCTTGCATACAGGAGCCTACGAGCAGTACTTC
cdr3_aa: CASSLHTGAYEQYF

clone_size: NA
d_call: NA
v_call: TRBV7-6
j_call: TRBJ2-1
cdr3_nt: TGTGCCAGCAGCTTAGATCAGGGAAACAATGAGCAGTTCTTC
cdr3_aa: CASSLDQGNNEQFF

clone_size: NA
d_call: TRBD2
v_call: TRBV5-1
j_call: TRBJ2-1
cdr3_nt: TGCGCCAGCAGCTTGGTAGGGCCCACTAGCGGGAGGGCCAATGAGCAGTTCTTC
cdr3_aa: CASSLVGPTSGRANEQFF

clone_size: NA
d_call: TRBD1
v_call: TRBV6-5
j_call: TRBJ1-1
cdr3_nt: TGTGCCAGCATGCGAACAGGGGGTATCACTGAAGCTTTCTTT
cdr3_aa: CASMRTGGITEAFF

clone_size: few
d_call: NA
v_call: TRBV5-6
j_call: TRBJ2-7
cdr3_nt: TGTGCCAGCAGCTCCGGACACCGGCAGTACTTC
cdr3_aa: CASSSGHRQYF

clone_size: NA
d_call: NA
v_call: TRBV29-1
j_call: TRBJ2-1
cdr3_nt: TGCAGCGTTGAAGGTCAGGGTGTTGGCAATGAGCAGTTCTTC
cdr3_aa: CSVEGQGVGNEQFF

clone_size: NA
d_call: TRBD1
v_call: TRBV5-1
j_call: TRBJ2-5
cdr3_nt: TGCGCCAGCAGCGGTGGACGGGACAGGGGCTTAAAGACCCAGTACTTC
cdr3_aa: CASSGGRDRGLKTQYF

clone_size: NA
d_call: TRBD1
v_call: TRBV20-1
j_call: TRBJ1-5
cdr3_nt: TGCAGTGCCACAGGGGGAAACCCCCAGCATTTT
cdr3_aa: CSATGGNPQHF

clone_size: few
d_call: TRBD1
v_call: TRBV5-4
j_call: TRBJ1-2
cdr3_nt: TGTGCCAGCAGTCAGGGACAGGACCTCTATGGCTACACCTTC
cdr3_aa: CASSQGQDLYGYTF

clone_size: NA
d_call: NA
v_call: TRBV7-9
j_call: TRBJ1-1
cdr3_nt: TGTGCCAGCAGCTTGGGAGAGTTCACTGAAGCTTTCTTT
cdr3_aa: CASSLGEFTEAFF